Here is one T cell receptor beta chain with its context. Assay used: immunoSEQ multiplex PCR; TCRdb lists only in-frame clones, some missing. This sample has roughly 170,000 clones, with about 88% found just once. The data belong to a study of blood T cell repertoires in COVID-19. The germline CDR1 and CDR2 sequences are SGHRS and YFSETQ. The CDR3 consists of 15 residues. Trimming at V came to 2 bases and at J to 2 bases, leaving 3 bases not matched to a gene. The sequence derives from a man aged 55-75 years with acute or convalescent COVID-19. The sample comprised peripheral blood. The chain couples TRBV5-1 to TRBJ1-5, with 8 bases fitting TRBD1. CDR3 sequence: CASSFSGGGNQPQHF. The DNA for the CDR3 is TGCGCCAGCAGCTTCTCAGGGGGCGGCAATCAGCCCCAGCATTTT.